This T cell receptor (beta chain) was recorded in a study of OX40 agonist ivuxolimab in advanced cancers. The method was immunoSEQ multiplex PCR; TCRdb's version includes in-frame clones alone and lacks a portion of them. The sample includes about 96,000 clones, 90% seen only once; the top ten take 1.5% to 2%. In germline, CDR1 is KGHSH, CDR2 LQKENI. The CDR3 is 19 residues long. After removal of 3 bases from V and 2 bases from J, the junction contained 13 bases not matched to a gene. The sample here was CD4+ or CD8+ T cells sorted from blood, taken in a trial of the OX40 agonist ivuxolimab. The J gene is TRBJ1-5, the V gene TRBV18, with 10 bases aligning to TRBD1. This TCR was sampled from an adult with an advanced solid tumor such as melanoma, head and neck, liver or kidney cancer. Written as DNA, the CDR3 is TGTGCCAGCTCACCCCGAGGGGGACAGGGGAGGTCTGGCAATCAGCCCCAGCATTTT. Amino acids: CASSPRGGQGRSGNQPQHF.